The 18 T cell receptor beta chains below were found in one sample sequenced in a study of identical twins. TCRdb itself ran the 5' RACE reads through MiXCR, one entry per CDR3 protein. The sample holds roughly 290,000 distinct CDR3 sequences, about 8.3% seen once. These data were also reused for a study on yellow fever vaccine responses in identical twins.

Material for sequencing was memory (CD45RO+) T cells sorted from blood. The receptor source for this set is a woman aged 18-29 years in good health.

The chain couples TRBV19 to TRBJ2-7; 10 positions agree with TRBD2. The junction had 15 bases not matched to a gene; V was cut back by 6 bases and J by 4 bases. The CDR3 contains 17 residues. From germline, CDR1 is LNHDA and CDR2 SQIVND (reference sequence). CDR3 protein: CASSPGPWTSGNYEQYF. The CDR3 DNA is TGTGCCAGTAGCCCAGGCCCCTGGACTAGCGGAAATTACGAGCAGTACTTC.

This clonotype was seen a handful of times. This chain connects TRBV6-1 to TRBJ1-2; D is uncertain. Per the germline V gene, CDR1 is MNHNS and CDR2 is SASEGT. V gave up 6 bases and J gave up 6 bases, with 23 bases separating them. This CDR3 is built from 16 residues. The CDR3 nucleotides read TGTGCCAGCAGCCTAGCTATGAGGGCTCAGGCAGATGGCTACACCTTC. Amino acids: CASSLAMRAQADGYTF.

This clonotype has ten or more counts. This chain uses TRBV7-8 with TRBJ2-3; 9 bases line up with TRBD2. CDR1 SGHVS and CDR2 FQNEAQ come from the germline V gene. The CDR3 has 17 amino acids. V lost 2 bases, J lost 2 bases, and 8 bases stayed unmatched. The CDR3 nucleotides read TGTGCCAGCAGCTTACTAGCGGGGTCTTTTTCCACAGATACGCAGTATTTT. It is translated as CASSLLAGSFSTDTQYF.

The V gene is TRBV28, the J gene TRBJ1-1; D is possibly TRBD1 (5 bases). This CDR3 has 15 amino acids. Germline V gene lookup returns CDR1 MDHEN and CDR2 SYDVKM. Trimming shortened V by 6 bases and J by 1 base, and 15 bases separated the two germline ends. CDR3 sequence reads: CASRDGGTGNTEAFF. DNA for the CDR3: TGTGCCAGCAGAGACGGGGGAACCGGGAACACTGAAGCTTTCTTT. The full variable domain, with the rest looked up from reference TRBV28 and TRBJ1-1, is DVKVTQSSRYLVKRTGEKVFLECVQDMDHENMFWYRQDPGLGLRLIYFSYDVKMKEKGDIPEGYSVSREKKERFSLILESASTNQTSMYLCASRDGGTGNTEAFFGQGTRLTVV.

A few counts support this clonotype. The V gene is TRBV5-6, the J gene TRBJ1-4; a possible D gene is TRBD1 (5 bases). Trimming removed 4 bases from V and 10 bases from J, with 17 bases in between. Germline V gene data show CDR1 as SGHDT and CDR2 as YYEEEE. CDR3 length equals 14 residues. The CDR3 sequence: CASSTSGTQGKLFF. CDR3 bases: TGTGCCAGCAGCACATCCGGGACCCAGGGAAAACTGTTTTTT.

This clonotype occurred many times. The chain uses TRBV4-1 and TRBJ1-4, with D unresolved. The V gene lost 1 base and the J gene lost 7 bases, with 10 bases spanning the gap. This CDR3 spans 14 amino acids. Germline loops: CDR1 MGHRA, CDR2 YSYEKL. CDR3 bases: TGCGCCAGCAGCCAAGTCGGAGTCAGTGAAAAACTGTTTTTT. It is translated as CASSQVGVSEKLFF.

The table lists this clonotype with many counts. CDR3 sequence reads: CASSQEWTGKNTEAFF. The CDR3 nucleotides are TGCGCCAGCAGCCAAGAGTGGACAGGGAAGAACACTGAAGCTTTCTTT. The J gene is TRBJ1-1, the V gene TRBV4-1; 8 nucleotides align to TRBD1. V shed 0 bases, J shed 1 base, and the junction held 4 bases outside the gene matches. CDR1 is MGHRA, CDR2 YSYEKL, per germline. The CDR3 consists of 16 residues.

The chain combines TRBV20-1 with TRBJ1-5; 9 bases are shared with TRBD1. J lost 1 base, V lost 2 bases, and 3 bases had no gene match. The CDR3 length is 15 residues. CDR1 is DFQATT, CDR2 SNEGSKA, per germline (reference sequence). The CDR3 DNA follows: TGCAGTGCTAGATCCGGGACAGGGAGCAATCAGCCCCAGCATTTT. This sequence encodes CSARSGTGSNQPQHF.

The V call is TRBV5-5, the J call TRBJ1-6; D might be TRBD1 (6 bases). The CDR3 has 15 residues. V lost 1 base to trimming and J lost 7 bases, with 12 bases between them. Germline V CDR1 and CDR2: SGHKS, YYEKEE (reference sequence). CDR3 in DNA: TGTGCCAGCAGCTTGTGGGGGGCAGGGAATTCACCCCTCCACTTT. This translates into CASSLWGAGNSPLHF.

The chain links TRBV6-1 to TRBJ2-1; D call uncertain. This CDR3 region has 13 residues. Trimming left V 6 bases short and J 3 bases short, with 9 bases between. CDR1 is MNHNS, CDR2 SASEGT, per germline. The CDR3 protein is CASRGRIYNEQFF. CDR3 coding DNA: TGTGCCAGCAGGGGTCGGATCTACAATGAGCAGTTCTTC.

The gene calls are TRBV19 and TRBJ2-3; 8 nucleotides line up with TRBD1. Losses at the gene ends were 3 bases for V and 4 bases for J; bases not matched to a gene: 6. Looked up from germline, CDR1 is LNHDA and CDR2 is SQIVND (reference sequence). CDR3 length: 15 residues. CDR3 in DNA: TGTGCCAGTAGTATCAGGGACAGGCCCCCAGATACGCAGTATTTT. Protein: CASSIRDRPPDTQYF.

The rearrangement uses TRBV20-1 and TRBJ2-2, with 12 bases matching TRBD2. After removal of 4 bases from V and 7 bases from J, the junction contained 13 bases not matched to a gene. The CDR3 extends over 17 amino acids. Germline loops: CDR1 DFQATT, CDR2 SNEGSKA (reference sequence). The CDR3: CSAKPLAGGGYSGELFF. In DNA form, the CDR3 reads TGCAGTGCTAAACCTCTAGCGGGAGGGGGGTATAGCGGGGAGCTGTTTTTT.

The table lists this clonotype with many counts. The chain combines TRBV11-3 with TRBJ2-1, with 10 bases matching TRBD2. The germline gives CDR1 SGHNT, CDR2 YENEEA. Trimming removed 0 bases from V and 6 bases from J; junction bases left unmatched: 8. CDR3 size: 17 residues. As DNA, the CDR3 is TGTGCCAGCAGCTTAGAAGGGACTAGCGTAAACCTCAATGAGCAGTTCTTC. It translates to CASSLEGTSVNLNEQFF.

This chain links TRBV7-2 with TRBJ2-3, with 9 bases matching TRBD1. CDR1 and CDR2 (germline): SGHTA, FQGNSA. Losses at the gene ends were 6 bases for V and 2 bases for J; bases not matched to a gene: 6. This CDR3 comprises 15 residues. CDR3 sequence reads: CASRSGTGPTDTQYF. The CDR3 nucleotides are TGTGCCAGCAGATCCGGGACAGGGCCCACAGATACGCAGTATTTT.

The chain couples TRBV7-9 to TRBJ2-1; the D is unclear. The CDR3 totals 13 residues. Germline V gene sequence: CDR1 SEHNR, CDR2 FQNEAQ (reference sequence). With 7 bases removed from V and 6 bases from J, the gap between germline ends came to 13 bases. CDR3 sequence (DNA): TGTGCCAGCAACACCCTCCCCGGCAATGAGCAGTTCTTC. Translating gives CASNTLPGNEQFF.

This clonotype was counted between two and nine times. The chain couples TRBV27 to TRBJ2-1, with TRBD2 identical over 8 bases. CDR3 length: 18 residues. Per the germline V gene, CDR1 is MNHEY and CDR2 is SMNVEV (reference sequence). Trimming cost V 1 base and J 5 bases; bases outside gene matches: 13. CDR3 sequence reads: CASSLFAGSSGFHNEQFF. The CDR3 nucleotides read TGTGCCAGCAGTTTATTTGCGGGATCTAGCGGGTTCCACAATGAGCAGTTCTTC.

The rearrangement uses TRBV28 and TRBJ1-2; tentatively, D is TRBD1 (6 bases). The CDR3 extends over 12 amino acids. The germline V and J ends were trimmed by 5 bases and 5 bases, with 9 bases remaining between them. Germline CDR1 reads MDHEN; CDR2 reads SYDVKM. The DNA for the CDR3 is TGTGCCAGCAGTGAGACAGGTTATGGCTACACCTTC. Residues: CASSETGYGYTF.

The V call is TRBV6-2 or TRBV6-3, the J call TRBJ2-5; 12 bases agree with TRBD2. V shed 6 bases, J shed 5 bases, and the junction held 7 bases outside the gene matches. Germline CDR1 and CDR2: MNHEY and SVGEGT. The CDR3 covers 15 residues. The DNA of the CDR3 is TGTGCCAGCAGCCGACTAGCGGGAGCTTATGAGACCCAGTACTTC. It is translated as CASSRLAGAYETQYF.